The 19 T cell receptor beta chains below were found in one sample sequenced in a study of cytomegalovirus exposure and HLA in healthy donors. 60 Vbeta and 13 Jbeta primers were used in PCR. TCRdb's table, derived via immunoSEQ multiplex PCR, lists solely in-frame clones and lacks some. The table has some 130,000 clones, roughly four fifths seen once. The sample was PBMCs. The receptor set was obtained from a man aged 30-40 years in good health and CMV-seronegative.

The rearrangement joins TRBV27 to TRBJ2-7, with TRBD2 as a possible D gene (5 bases). The CDR3 spans 14 residues. Trimming shortened V by 5 bases and J by 5 bases, and 16 bases separated the two germline ends. Germline CDR1 MNHEY, CDR2 SMNVEV (reference sequence). CDR3 loop: CASSLRDVKDEQYF. The CDR3 nucleotides read TGTGCCAGCAGTCTCCGGGATGTAAAGGACGAGCAGTACTTC.

The chain combines TRBV9 with TRBJ2-2; TRBD1 matches 10 bases. CDR1 SGDLS and CDR2 YYNGEE come from the germline V gene. V was pared by 8 bases and J by 6 bases, with 7 bases of the junction left unmatched. The CDR3 covers 14 residues. In nucleotides, the CDR3 is TGTGCCAGTTCGAGGACAGGGGGTCCCGGGGAGCTGTTTTTT. It is translated as CASSRTGGPGELFF.

V and J are TRBV19 and TRBJ2-5, with D possibly matching TRBD1 (6 bases). Germline CDR1 reads LNHDA; CDR2 reads SQIVND (reference sequence). The CDR3 consists of 14 residues. Trimming took 5 bases from V and 5 from J, leaving 15 bases between them. The CDR3 DNA follows: TGTGCCAGTAGTTCAACAGGGTGGAAGGAGACCCAGTACTTC. Translating gives CASSSTGWKETQYF.

This clone showed up just a few times. One junction end disagrees with the germline gene, perhaps due to a read error. The chain links TRBV28 to TRBJ1-5; D may be TRBD1 (6 bases). The CDR3 is made up of 15 amino acids. Looked up from germline, CDR1 is MDHEN and CDR2 is SYDVKM. The CDR3 bases are TGTGCCAGCAGAACAGGGCCTTATAGCGATCAGCCCCAGCATTTT. Protein product: CASRTGPYSDQPQHF.

This chain links TRBV19 with TRBJ1-2, with a tentative D call TRBD1 (5 bases). CDR1 LNHDA and CDR2 SQIVND come from the germline V gene (reference sequence). The CDR3 runs to 14 residues. V dropped 6 bases and J dropped 0 bases, with 11 bases sitting between them. CDR3 DNA sequence: TGTGCCAGTAGACCGACAGAAACTAACTATGGCTACACCTTC. It yields the protein CASRPTETNYGYTF.

The chain joins TRBV30 to TRBJ2-7, with 8 bases that match TRBD1. The trim removed 2 bases at V and 3 bases at J, leaving 3 bases unmatched. Germline V gene sequence: CDR1 GTSNPN, CDR2 SVGIG (reference sequence). The CDR3 totals 13 residues. The CDR3 reads CAWSTGQGYEQYF. The CDR3 bases are TGTGCCTGGAGTACCGGACAGGGCTACGAGCAGTACTTC.

In this sample, this clone turned up a few times. The J gene is TRBJ1-1, the V gene TRBV18; D perhaps matches TRBD1 (5 bases). CDR3 size: 13 residues. CDR1 KGHSH and CDR2 LQKENI come from the germline V gene. V lost 3 bases and J 4 bases, leaving 9 bases between the germline ends. The CDR3 sequence: CASSPQDTTEAFF. In DNA form, the CDR3 reads TGTGCCAGCTCACCCCAGGACACCACTGAAGCTTTCTTT. The full variable domain, its missing parts supplied by reference TRBV18 and TRBJ1-1, is NAGVMQNPRHLVRRRGQEARLRCSPMKGHSHVYWYRQLPEEGLKFMVYLQKENIIDESGMPKERFSAEFPKEGPSILRIQQVVRGDSAAYFCASSPQDTTEAFFGQGTRLTVV.

The J gene is TRBJ1-5, the V gene TRBV14, with D perhaps TRBD1 (6 bases). Germline V CDR1 and CDR2: SGHDN, FVKESK. V lost 4 bases and J 6 bases, leaving 13 bases between the germline ends. CDR3 length: 14 residues. CDR3: CASSRRGEGQPQHF. The DNA of the CDR3 is TGTGCCAGCAGCCGAAGGGGGGAGGGTCAGCCCCAGCATTTT.

The V call is TRBV4-3, the J call TRBJ2-3; TRBD2 aligns across 9 bases. This CDR3 is 17 amino acids long. CDR1 is LGHNA and CDR2 is YSLEER in the germline V gene. The V gene end was trimmed by 1 base and the J gene end by 3 bases; junction bases not matched to a gene: 8. CDR3 region: CASSQGVGGGATDTQYF. CDR3 DNA sequence: TGCGCCAGCAGCCAAGGGGTAGGCGGGGGGGCTACAGATACGCAGTATTTT.

The chain joins TRBV7-8 to TRBJ2-3; 8 nucleotides align to TRBD2. Germline trimming cut 7 bases from V and 5 bases from J; bases unmatched to any gene: 8. From germline, CDR1 is SGHVS and CDR2 FQNEAQ. The CDR3 runs to 14 residues. The CDR3 DNA is TGTGCCAGCACCCCGGGACTAGATCGAGATACGCAGTATTTT. It translates to CASTPGLDRDTQYF.

V usage is TRBV19 and J usage is TRBJ1-1; D is ambiguous. This CDR3 comprises 12 residues. The germline V and J ends were trimmed by 3 bases and 3 bases, with 5 bases remaining between them. Per germline, CDR1 LNHDA and CDR2 SQIVND (reference sequence). The CDR3 sequence is CASSMGYTEAFF. CDR3 bases: TGTGCCAGTAGTATGGGCTACACTGAAGCTTTCTTT.

The chain carries TRBV5-4 and TRBJ2-1; maybe TRBD2 (6 bases). Trimming shortened V by 1 base and J by 4 bases, and 18 bases separated the two germline ends. The CDR3 has 17 residues. Germline CDR1 reads SGHNT; CDR2 reads YYREEE (reference sequence). CDR3 in amino acids: CASSLLGVGRGYNEQFF. In DNA form, the CDR3 reads TGTGCCAGCAGCTTGCTAGGTGTGGGGCGGGGATACAATGAGCAGTTCTTC.

In this sample, this clone turned up once. This chain connects TRBV9 to TRBJ2-3, with D possibly matching TRBD1 (6 bases). The CDR3 length is 15 residues. From germline, CDR1 is SGDLS and CDR2 YYNGEE. The germline V and J ends were trimmed by 0 bases and 2 bases, with 10 bases remaining between them. CDR3 nucleotide sequence: TGTGCCAGCAGCGTAGAGGGACAATCCACAGATACGCAGTATTTT. It is translated as CASSVEGQSTDTQYF.

This chain joins TRBV7-2 and TRBJ2-7; 7 nucleotides match TRBD2. The CDR3 has 14 amino acids. Unmatched junction bases numbered 14, after V lost 10 bases and J lost 5 bases. Germline CDR1 is SGHTA and CDR2 is FQGNSA. The CDR3 nucleotides read TGTGCCAACTACTTTGGACTAGTTATCGACGAGCAGTACTTC. Its translation is CANYFGLVIDEQYF.

CDR3 DNA: TGTGCCAGCAGTGTTACTAGCGGGGGTCAAGAGACCCAGTACTTC. Amino acids: CASSVTSGGQETQYF. This rearrangement joins TRBV2 to TRBJ2-5, with 11 nucleotides matching TRBD2. V was clipped by 4 bases and J by 2 bases; unmatched bases: 3. The germline V gene encodes CDR1 SNHLY and CDR2 FYNNEI. The CDR3 has 15 residues.

In this sample, this clone turned up once. The rearrangement joins TRBV5-1 to TRBJ2-3; 10 bases map to TRBD2. Germline-derived CDR1 and CDR2 are SGHRS and YFSETQ. With V trimmed by 3 bases and J by 3 bases, 4 bases remained unmatched. CDR3 length: 15 residues. CDR3 nucleotide sequence: TGCGCCAGCAGCTCTGCTAGCGGGGGAACAGATACGCAGTATTTT. It translates to CASSSASGGTDTQYF.

The chain combines TRBV9 with TRBJ2-5; 12 bases line up with TRBD2. The CDR3 consists of 18 residues. Germline lookup yields CDR1 SGDLS and CDR2 YYNGEE. Losses at the gene ends were 0 bases for V and 0 bases for J; bases not matched to a gene: 6. This CDR3 is CASSVAHGTSGYQETQYF. In DNA form, the CDR3 reads TGTGCCAGCAGCGTAGCTCACGGGACTAGCGGGTACCAAGAGACCCAGTACTTC. Full variable domain (missing parts from reference TRBV9 and TRBJ2-5): DSGVTQTPKHLITATGQRVTLRCSPRSGDLSVYWYQQSLDQGLQFLIQYYNGEERAKGNILERFSAQQFPDLHSELNLSSLELGDSALYFCASSVAHGTSGYQETQYFGPGTRLLVL.

This clone came up a few times. The chain joins TRBV18 to TRBJ1-5, with 10 bases matching TRBD1. The V segment lost 3 bases and the J segment 4 bases; nucleotides outside the gene matches: 3. Germline V CDR1 and CDR2: KGHSH, LQKENI. This CDR3 is built from 15 residues. CDR3 residues: CASSPDRGWNQPQHF. The CDR3 nucleotides read TGTGCCAGCTCACCGGACAGGGGGTGGAATCAGCCCCAGCATTTT.

V is TRBV28 and J is TRBJ2-1; TRBD2 agrees at 8 bases. Germline V gene lookup returns CDR1 MDHEN and CDR2 SYDVKM. Trimming cost V 6 bases and J 4 bases; bases outside gene matches: 5. There are 14 residues in the CDR3. CDR3 in amino acids: CASRSSGPYNEQFF. For the CDR3, the DNA is TGTGCCAGCAGGTCTAGCGGGCCATACAATGAGCAGTTCTTC.